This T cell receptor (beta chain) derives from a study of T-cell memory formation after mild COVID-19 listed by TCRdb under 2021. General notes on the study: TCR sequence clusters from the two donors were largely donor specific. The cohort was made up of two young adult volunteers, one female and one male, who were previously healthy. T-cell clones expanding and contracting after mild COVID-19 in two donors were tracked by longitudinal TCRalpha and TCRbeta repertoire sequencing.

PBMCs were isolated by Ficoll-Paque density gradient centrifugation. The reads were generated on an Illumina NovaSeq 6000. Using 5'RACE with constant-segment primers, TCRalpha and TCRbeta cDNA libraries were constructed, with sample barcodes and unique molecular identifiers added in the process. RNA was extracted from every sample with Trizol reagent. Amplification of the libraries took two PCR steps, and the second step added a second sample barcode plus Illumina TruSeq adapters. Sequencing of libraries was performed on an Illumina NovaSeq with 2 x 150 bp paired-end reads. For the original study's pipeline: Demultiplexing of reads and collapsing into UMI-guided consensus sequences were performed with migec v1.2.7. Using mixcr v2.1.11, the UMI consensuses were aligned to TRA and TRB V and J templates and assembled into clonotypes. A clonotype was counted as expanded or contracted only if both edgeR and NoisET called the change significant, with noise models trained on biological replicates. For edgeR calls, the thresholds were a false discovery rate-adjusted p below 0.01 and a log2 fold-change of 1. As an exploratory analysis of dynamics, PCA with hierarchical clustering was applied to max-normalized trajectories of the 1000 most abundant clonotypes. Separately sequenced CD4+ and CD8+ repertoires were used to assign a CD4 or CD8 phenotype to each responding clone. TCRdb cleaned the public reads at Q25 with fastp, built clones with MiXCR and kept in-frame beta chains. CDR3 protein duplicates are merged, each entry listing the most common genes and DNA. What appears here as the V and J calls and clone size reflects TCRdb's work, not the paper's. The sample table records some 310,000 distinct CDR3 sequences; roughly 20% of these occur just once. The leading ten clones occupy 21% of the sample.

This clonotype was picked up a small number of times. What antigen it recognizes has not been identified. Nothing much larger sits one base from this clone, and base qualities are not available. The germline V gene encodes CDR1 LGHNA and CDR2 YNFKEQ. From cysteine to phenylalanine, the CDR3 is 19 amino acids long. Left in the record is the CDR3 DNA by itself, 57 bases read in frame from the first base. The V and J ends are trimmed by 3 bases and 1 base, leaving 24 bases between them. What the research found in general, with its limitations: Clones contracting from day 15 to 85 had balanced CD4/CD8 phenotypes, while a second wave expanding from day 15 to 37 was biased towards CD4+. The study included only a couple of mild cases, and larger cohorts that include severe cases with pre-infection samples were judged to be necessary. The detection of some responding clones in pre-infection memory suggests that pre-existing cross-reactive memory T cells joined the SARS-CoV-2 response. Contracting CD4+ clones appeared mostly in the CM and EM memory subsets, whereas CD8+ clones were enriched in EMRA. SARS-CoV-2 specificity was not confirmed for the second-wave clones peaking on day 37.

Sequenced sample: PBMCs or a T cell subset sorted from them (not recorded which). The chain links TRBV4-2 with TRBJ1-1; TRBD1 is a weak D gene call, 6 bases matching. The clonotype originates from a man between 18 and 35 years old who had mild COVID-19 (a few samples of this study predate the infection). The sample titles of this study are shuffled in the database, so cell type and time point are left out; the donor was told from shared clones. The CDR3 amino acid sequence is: CASSHPIGGRNVWNTEAFF. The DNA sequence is TGTGCCAGCAGCCATCCAATCGGGGGCCGGAACGTTTGGAACACTGAAGCTTTCTTT.